Listed here are 10 T cell receptor beta chains from one sample, sequenced in a study of cytomegalovirus exposure and HLA in healthy donors. TCRdb's table, derived via immunoSEQ multiplex PCR, lists solely in-frame clones and lacks some. The sample holds 110,000 or so clones; around nine tenths are singletons and the top ten take less than 4.5%. The sample comprised PBMCs. These receptors all come from a man younger than 30 in good health and CMV-seropositive.

This clone appeared once. The chain carries TRBV18 and TRBJ1-1; weak D call: TRBD1 (5 bases). CDR3 length equals 12 residues. CDR1 and CDR2 from the germline V gene are KGHSH and LQKENI. The V end lost 1 base, the J end lost 6 bases, and 6 bases lay between the germline ends. CDR3 residues: CASSPLGPEAFF. Written as DNA, the CDR3 is TGTGCCAGCTCACCACTGGGGCCTGAAGCTTTCTTT.

The rearrangement links TRBV2 to TRBJ1-3, with a weak D call TRBD1 (5 bases). Germline V lookup: CDR1 SNHLY, CDR2 FYNNEI. V lost 6 bases and J 0 bases, leaving 9 bases between the germline ends. This CDR3 contains 14 residues. CDR3 sequence reads: CASRTDHSGNTIYF. CDR3 bases: TGTGCCAGCAGGACAGATCACTCTGGAAACACCATATATTTT.

This clone occurred once. The chain uses TRBV20-1 and TRBJ2-5, with 9 bases that match TRBD2. Trimming cost V 7 bases and J 5 bases; bases outside gene matches: 2. The CDR3 is 11 residues long. Germline V gene sequence: CDR1 DFQATT, CDR2 SNEGSKA (reference sequence). The CDR3, as DNA: TGCAGTGGCGGGGGGGCGGAGACCCAGTACTTC. This gives the protein CSGGGAETQYF.

The chain recombines TRBV5-6 with TRBJ2-1; 10 positions match TRBD2. Trimming took 3 bases from V and 7 from J; bases not matched to a gene: 7. CDR1 is SGHDT and CDR2 is YYEEEE in the germline V gene. This CDR3 contains 15 residues. The CDR3 region is CASSYLAGEPNEQFF. The DNA for the CDR3 is TGTGCCAGCAGCTATCTAGCGGGGGAGCCAAATGAGCAGTTCTTC.

This chain links TRBV10-1 with TRBJ2-7; TRBD1 aligns across 7 bases. Germline-derived CDR1 and CDR2 are WNHNN and SYGVQD (reference sequence). The length of the CDR3 is 14 residues. The ends lost 0 bases at V and 3 bases at J; junction bases unmatched: 2. CDR3 coding DNA: TGCGCCAGCAGTGAGTCCTACAGGGGCTACGAGCAGTACTTC. This sequence encodes CASSESYRGYEQYF.

This clone was counted a single time. The chain couples TRBV11-2 to TRBJ1-4; the D gene is possibly TRBD1 (6 bases). The CDR3 has 12 residues. The germline V gene encodes CDR1 SGHAT and CDR2 FQNNGV. Between the trimmed V and J ends, which lost 5 bases and 8 bases, there was a span of 9 bases. The CDR3 sequence: CASSDRGEKLFF. CDR3 DNA: TGTGCCAGCAGCGATAGGGGGGAAAAACTGTTTTTT.

V and J are TRBV12-5 and TRBJ2-5; D gene ambiguous. This CDR3 has 15 residues. CDR1 is LGHNT, CDR2 FRNRAP, per germline. The V end lost 3 bases, the J end lost 5 bases, and 16 bases lay between the germline ends. This CDR3 is CASGLQHPFRETQYF. The CDR3 region has the DNA TGTGCTAGTGGTTTACAGCATCCGTTCCGGGAGACCCAGTACTTC.

This clone was recorded only once. The chain carries TRBV18 and TRBJ2-1; TRBD1 might be the D (7 bases). The CDR3 consists of 15 residues. V shed 4 bases and J shed 5 bases, with 15 bases lying between them. CDR1 is KGHSH, CDR2 LQKENI, per germline. CDR3 coding DNA: TGTGCCAGCTCACGCGGGACAGCTTCAGACAATGAGCAGTTCTTC. Residues: CASSRGTASDNEQFF. Looking up the rest from reference TRBV18 and TRBJ2-1 gives the full variable domain: NAGVMQNPRHLVRRRGQEARLRCSPMKGHSHVYWYRQLPEEGLKFMVYLQKENIIDESGMPKERFSAEFPKEGPSILRIQQVVRGDSAAYFCASSRGTASDNEQFFGPGTRLTVL.

J is TRBJ2-1 and V is TRBV7-2; TRBD2 aligns across 10 bases. Trimming took 2 bases from V and 8 from J; bases not matched to a gene: 6. The CDR3 spans 15 residues. Germline loops: CDR1 SGHTA, CDR2 FQGNSA. This chain's CDR3 is CASSLRSGGEYEQFF. CDR3 DNA sequence: TGTGCCAGCAGCTTAAGGAGCGGGGGGGAATATGAGCAGTTCTTC.

V is TRBV7-9 and J is TRBJ1-6; D remains ambiguous. Trimming took off 5 bases at V and 9 bases at J, with 20 bases between the two ends. The CDR3 is 16 amino acids. CDR1 SEHNR and CDR2 FQNEAQ come from the germline V gene (reference sequence). The CDR3 region has the DNA TGTGCCAGCAGCCAAGGAGGGTGGTCGACTTCTTCACCCCTCCACTTT. Residues: CASSQGGWSTSSPLHF.